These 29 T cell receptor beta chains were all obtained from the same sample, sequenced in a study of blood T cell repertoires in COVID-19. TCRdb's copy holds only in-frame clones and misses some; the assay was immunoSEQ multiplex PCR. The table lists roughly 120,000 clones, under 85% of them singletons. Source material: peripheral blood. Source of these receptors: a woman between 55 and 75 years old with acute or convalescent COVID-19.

This chain's CDR3 is CASSLIFGTVTRTLYGYTF. The CDR3 DNA reads TGTGCCAGCAGCTTGATATTTGGGACAGTAACAAGGACCCTATATGGCTACACCTTC. The chain carries TRBV5-8 and TRBJ1-2, with 7 bases aligning to TRBD1. After removal of 1 base from V and 5 bases from J, the junction contained 20 bases not matched to a gene. This CDR3 region has 19 residues. The germline V gene has CDR1 SGHTS and CDR2 YDEGEE.

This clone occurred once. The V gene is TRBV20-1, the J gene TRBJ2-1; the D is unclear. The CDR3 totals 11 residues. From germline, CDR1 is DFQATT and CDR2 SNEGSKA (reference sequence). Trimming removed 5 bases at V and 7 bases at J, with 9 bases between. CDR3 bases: TGCAGTGCTCCACGGTTGAATGAGCAGTTCTTC. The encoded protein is CSAPRLNEQFF.

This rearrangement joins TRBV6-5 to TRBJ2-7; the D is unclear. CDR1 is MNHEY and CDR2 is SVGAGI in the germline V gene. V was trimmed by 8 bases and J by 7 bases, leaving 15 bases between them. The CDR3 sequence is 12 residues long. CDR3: CASRPAPREQYV. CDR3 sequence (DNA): TGTGCCAGCCGACCGGCACCTAGAGAGCAGTACGTC.

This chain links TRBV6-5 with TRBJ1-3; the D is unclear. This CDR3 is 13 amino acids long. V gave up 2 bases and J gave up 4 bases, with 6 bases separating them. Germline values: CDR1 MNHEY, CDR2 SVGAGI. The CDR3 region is CASSYMRGNTIYF. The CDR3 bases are TGTGCCAGCAGTTACATGAGGGGAAACACCATATATTTT.

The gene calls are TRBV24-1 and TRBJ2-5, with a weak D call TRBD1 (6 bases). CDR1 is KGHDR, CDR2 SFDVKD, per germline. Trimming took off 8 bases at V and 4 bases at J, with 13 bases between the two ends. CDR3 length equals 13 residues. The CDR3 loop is CATTRGWGETQYF. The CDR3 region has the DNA TGTGCCACCACCAGGGGCTGGGGAGAGACCCAGTACTTC.

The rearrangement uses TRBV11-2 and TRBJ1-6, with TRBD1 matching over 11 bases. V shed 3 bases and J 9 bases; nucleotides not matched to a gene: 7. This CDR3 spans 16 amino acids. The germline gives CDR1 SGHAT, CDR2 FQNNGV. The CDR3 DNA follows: TGTGCCAGCAGCTTCCCCGGGACAGGGGGTTTTTCACCCCTCCACTTT. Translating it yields CASSFPGTGGFSPLHF.

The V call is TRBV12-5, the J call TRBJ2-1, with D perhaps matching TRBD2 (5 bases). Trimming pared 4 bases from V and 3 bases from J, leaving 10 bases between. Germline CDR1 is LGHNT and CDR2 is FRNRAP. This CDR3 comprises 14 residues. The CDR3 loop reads CASGYGILYNEQFF. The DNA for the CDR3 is TGTGCTAGTGGTTACGGGATCCTCTACAATGAGCAGTTCTTC.

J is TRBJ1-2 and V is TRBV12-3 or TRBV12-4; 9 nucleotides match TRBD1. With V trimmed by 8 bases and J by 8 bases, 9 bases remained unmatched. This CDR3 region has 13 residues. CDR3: CASRWGQGEGYTF. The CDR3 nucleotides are TGTGCCAGCCGCTGGGGACAGGGCGAGGGCTACACCTTC.

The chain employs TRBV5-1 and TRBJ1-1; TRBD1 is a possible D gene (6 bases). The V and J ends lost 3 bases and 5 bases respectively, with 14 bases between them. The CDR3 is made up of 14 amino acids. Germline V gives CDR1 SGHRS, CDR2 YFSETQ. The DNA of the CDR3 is TGCGCCAGCAGCTATGGGACATCCGCGACTGAAGCTTTCTTT. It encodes CASSYGTSATEAFF.

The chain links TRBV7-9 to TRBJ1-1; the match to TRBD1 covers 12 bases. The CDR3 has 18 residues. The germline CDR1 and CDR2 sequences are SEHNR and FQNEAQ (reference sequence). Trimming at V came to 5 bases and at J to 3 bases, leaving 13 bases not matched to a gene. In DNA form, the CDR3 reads TGTGCCAGCAGCCTTGGGACAGGGGGCCCAGACACGGACACTGAAGCTTTCTTT. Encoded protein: CASSLGTGGPDTDTEAFF.

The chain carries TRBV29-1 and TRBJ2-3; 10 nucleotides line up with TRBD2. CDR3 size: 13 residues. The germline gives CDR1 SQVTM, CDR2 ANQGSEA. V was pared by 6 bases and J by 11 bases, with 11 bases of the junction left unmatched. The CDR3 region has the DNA TGCAGCGTCGGCCCTAGCGGGGGAGGGGGGCAGTATTTT. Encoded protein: CSVGPSGGGGQYF.

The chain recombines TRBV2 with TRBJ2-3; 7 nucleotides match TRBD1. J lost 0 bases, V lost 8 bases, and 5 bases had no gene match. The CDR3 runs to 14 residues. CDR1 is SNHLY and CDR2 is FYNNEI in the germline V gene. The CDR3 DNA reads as TGTGCCAGCGAACTACAGGGGAGCACAGATACGCAGTATTTT. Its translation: CASELQGSTDTQYF.

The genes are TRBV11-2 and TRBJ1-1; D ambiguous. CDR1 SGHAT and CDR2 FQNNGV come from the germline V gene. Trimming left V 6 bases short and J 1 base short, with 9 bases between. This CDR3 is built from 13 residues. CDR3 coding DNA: TGTGCCAGCAGTTCCCAGTCGAACACTGAAGCTTTCTTT. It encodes CASSSQSNTEAFF.

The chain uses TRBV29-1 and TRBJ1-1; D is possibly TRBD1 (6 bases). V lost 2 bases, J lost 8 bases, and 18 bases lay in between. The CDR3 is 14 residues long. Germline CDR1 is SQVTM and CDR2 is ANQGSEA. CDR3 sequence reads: CSVEQGIGWVEAFF. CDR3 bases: TGCAGCGTTGAACAGGGGATAGGTTGGGTAGAAGCTTTCTTT.

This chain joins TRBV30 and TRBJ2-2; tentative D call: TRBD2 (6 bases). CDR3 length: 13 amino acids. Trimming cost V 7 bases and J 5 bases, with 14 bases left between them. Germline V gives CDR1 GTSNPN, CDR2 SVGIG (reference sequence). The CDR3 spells CASFPGETGELFF. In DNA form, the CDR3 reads TGTGCCTCCTTCCCGGGGGAAACCGGGGAGCTGTTTTTT.

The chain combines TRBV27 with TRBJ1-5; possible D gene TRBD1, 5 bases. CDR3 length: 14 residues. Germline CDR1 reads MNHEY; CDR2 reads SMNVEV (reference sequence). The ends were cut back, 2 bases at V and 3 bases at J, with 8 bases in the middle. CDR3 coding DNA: TGTGCCAGCAGTTTACTAGGGGTCAATCAGCCCCAGCATTTT. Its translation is CASSLLGVNQPQHF.

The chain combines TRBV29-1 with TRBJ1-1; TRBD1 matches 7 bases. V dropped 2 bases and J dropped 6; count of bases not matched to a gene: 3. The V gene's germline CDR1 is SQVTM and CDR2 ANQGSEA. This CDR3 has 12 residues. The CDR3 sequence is CSVEPGGSEAFF. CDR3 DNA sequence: TGCAGCGTTGAACCAGGGGGTTCTGAAGCTTTCTTT. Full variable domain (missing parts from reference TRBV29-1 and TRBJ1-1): SAVISQKPSRDICQRGTSLTIQCQVDSQVTMMFWYRQQPGQSLTLIATANQGSEATYESGFVIDKFPISRPNLTFSTLTVSNMSPEDSSIYLCSVEPGGSEAFFGQGTRLTVV.

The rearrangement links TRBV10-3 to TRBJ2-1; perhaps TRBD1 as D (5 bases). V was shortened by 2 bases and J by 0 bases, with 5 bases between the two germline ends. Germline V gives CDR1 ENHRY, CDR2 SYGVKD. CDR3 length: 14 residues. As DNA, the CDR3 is TGTGCCATCAGTGAGCAGGGCTCCTACAATGAGCAGTTCTTC. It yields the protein CAISEQGSYNEQFF.

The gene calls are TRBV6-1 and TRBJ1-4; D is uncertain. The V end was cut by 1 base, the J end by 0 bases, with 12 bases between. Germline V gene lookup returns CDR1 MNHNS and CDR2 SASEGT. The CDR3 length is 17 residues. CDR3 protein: CASSEEIPGATNEKLFF. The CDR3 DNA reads TGTGCCAGCAGTGAAGAGATCCCCGGAGCAACTAATGAAAAACTGTTTTTT.

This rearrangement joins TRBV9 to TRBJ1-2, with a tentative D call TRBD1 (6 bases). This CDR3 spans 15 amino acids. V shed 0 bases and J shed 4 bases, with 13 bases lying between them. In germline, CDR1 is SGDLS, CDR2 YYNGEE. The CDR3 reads CASSVGTVGSYGYTF. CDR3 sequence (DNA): TGTGCCAGCAGCGTAGGGACAGTGGGGAGCTATGGCTACACCTTC. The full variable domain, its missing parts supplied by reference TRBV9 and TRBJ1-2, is DSGVTQTPKHLITATGQRVTLRCSPRSGDLSVYWYQQSLDQGLQFLIQYYNGEERAKGNILERFSAQQFPDLHSELNLSSLELGDSALYFCASSVGTVGSYGYTFGSGTRLTVV.

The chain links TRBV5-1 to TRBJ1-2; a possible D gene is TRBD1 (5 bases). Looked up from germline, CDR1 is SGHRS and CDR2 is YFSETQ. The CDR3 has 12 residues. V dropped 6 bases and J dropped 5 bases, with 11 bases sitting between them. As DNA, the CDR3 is TGCGCCAGCACGGACCGGGGGTATGGCTACACCTTC. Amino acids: CASTDRGYGYTF.

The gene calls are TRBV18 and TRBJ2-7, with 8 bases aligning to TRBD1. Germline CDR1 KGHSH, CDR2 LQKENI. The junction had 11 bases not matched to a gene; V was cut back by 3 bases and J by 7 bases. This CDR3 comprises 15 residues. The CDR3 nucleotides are TGTGCCAGCTCACCCGACAGGGGCTCCAAATTAGAGCAGTACGTC. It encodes CASSPDRGSKLEQYV.

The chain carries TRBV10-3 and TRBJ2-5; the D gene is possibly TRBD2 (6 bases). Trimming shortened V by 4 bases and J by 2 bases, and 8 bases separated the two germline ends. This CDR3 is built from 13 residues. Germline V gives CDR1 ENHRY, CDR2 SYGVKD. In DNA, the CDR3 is TGTGCCATCAGTGGACTAGGGCAAGAGACCCAGTACTTC. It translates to CAISGLGQETQYF.

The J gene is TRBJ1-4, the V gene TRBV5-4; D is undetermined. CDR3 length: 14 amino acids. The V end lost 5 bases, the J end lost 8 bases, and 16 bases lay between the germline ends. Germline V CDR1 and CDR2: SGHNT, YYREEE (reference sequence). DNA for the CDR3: TGTGCCAGCAGTTTAGACGGTGGGAGGGAAAAACTGTTTTTT. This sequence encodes CASSLDGGREKLFF. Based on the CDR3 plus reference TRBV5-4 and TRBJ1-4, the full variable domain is ETGVTQSPTHLIKTRGQQVTLRCSSQSGHNTVSWYQQALGQGPQFIFQYYREEENGRGNFPPRFSGLQFPNYSSELNVNALELDDSALYLCASSLDGGREKLFFGSGTQLSVL.

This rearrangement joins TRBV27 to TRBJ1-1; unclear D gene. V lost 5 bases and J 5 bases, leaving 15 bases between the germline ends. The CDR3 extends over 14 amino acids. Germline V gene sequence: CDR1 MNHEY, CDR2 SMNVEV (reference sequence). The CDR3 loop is CASSPPGGWTEAFF. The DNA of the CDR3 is TGTGCCAGCAGTCCCCCGGGAGGGTGGACTGAAGCTTTCTTT.

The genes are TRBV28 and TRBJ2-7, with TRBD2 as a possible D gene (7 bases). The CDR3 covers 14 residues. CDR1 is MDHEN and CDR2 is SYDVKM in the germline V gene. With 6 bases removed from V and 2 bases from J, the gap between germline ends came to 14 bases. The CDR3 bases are TGTGCCAGCAGCCAAGGGGGGGTTACCTACGAGCAGTACGTC. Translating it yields CASSQGGVTYEQYV.

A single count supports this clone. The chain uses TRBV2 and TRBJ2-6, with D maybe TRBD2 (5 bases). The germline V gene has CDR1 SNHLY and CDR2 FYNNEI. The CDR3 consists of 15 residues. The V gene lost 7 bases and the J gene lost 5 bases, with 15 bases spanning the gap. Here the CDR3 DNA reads TGTGCCAGCACATCCAAAGAGGGATGGGCCAACGTCCTGACTTTC. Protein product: CASTSKEGWANVLTF.

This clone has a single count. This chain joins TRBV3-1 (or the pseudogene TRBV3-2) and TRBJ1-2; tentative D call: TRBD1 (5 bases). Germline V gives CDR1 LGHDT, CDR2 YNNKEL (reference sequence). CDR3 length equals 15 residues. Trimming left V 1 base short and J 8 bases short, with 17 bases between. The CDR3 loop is CASSQGGGGESGYTF. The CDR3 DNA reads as TGTGCCAGCAGCCAAGGGGGGGGAGGCGAGAGCGGCTACACCTTC.

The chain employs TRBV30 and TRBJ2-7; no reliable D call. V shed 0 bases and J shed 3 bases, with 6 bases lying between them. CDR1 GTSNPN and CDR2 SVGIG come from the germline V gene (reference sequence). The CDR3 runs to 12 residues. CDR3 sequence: CAWSVSYYEQYF. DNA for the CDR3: TGTGCCTGGAGTGTATCCTACTACGAGCAGTACTTC.